The sequence of this T cell receptor (beta chain) was determined in a study of T cells in Graves' hyperthyroidism and ophthalmopathy. Overall study: Once the initial diagnosis was made, peripheral blood was obtained before any treatment.

Authors of the study amplified TCR beta CDR3 regions from RNA transcripts. When the TCR CDR3 underwent first-round RT-PCR, the HTBI primer set was used. TCRdb ran MiXCR on the multiplex PCR reads and lists one entry per CDR3 protein. The sample has under 300,000 distinct CDR3 sequences; about 20% are singletons. In this sample, this clonotype turned up many times. Trimming took off 6 bases at V and 7 bases at J, with 18 bases between the two ends. The CDR3 covers 15 residues. Per germline, CDR1 MDHEN and CDR2 SYDVKM. The V call is TRBV28, the J call TRBJ1-4, with D perhaps matching TRBD1 (5 bases). This receptor was obtained from a man aged 25 to 40 with Graves' ophthalmopathy. The sequenced material came from blood. The CDR3 region has the DNA TGTGCCAGCAGACTCCGAGGGGATTGGCCTGAAAAACTGTTTTTT. This sequence encodes CASRLRGDWPEKLFF.